The clone carrying this T cell receptor (beta chain) was seen a few times. Its antigen is still unknown. Donor samples were obtained from healthy Caucasian individuals from Russia, aged 6 to 90. Every sample yielded at least 6.5 million isolated PBMCs. These data belong to a study of blood T cells in healthy people across ages. Study-level findings and limits: A strong correlation was seen between TCR beta diversity and naive T cell percentage.

Alongside a J-beta primer mix, a sample-barcoded 5' primer served in a second PCR lasting roughly 7 to 12 cycles. Each cDNA molecule was tagged by a template-switch adaptor that had 12 random nucleotides. TCRdb processed the 5' RACE reads anew with MiXCR; each CDR3 protein has one entry. The data contain 1.5 million to 1.8 million distinct CDR3 sequences, approximately 43% of them singletons. Germline V gene lookup returns CDR1 SGHAT and CDR2 FQNNGV. The CDR3 spans 15 residues. The receptor was isolated from a woman aged 18-29 years in good health. Sample: blood. This rearrangement joins TRBV11-2 to TRBJ2-1; D call uncertain. The DNA end is a closer match to TRBJ2-7, so the J assignment may be wrong. The CDR3 DNA reads TGTGCCAGCAGCTTACCCCCCTCTAGAAACAATGAGCAGTACTTC. Residues: CASSLPPSRNNEQYF.